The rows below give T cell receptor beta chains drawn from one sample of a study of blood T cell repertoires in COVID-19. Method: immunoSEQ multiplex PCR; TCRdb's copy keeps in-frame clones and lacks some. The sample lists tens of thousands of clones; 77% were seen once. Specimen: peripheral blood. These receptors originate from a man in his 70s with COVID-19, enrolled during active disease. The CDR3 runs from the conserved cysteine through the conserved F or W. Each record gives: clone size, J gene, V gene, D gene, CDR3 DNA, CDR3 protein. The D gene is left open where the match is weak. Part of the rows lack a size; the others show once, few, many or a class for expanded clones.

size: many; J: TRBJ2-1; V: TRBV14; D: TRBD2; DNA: TGTGCCAGCAGCCAATCCAGCGGGAGAAACGAGCAGTTCTTC; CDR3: CASSQSSGRNEQFF
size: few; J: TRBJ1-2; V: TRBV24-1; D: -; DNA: TGTGCCACCAGTGATTACAGCTATGGCTACACCTTC; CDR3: CATSDYSYGYTF
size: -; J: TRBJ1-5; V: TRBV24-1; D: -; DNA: TGTGCCACCAGTGATGGGGCTTCCTATCAGCCCCAGCATTTT; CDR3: CATSDGASYQPQHF
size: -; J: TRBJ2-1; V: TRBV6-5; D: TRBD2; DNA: TGTGCCAGCACTGGACTAGCGGGGCTGTTCTTC; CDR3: CASTGLAGLFF
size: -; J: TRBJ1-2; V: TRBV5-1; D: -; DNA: TGCGCCAGCAGCCACCTCGACAGTCAAGGGCACACCTTC; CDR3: CASSHLDSQGHTF
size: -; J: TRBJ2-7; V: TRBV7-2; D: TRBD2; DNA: TGTGCCAGCAGCTTAGTGGCGGGAGCAGATTACGAGCAGTACTTC; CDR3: CASSLVAGADYEQYF
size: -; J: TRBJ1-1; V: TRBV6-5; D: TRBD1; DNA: TGTGCCAGCAGTATCGGACAGGGCACTGAAGCTTTCTTT; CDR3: CASSIGQGTEAFF
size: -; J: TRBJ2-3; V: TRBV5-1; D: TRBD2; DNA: TGCGCCAGCAGGGTCGGTGGGCGGGAGGACACAGATACGCAGTATTTT; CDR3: CASRVGGREDTDTQYF
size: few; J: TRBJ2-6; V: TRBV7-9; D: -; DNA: TGTGCCAGCAGCCCCCCGTACAGGTTCTCTGGGGCCAACGTCCTGACTTTC; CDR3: CASSPPYRFSGANVLTF
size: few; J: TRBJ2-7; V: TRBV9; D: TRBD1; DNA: TGTGCCAGCAGCGCGGGACAGGGTACCTACGAGCAGTACTTC; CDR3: CASSAGQGTYEQYF
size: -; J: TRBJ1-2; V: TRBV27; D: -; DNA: TGTGCCAGCAGTTTATATCCGCGGAGCGGGGTATATGGCTACACCTTC; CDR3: CASSLYPRSGVYGYTF
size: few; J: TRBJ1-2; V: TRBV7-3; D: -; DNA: TGTGCCAGCAGCTTAACGTCTCAGGGGGGCTACACCTTC; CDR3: CASSLTSQGGYTF
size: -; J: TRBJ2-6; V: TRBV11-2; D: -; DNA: TGTGCCAGCAGCTCCTTCCGTGCTGGGGCCAACGTCCTGACTTTC; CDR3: CASSSFRAGANVLTF
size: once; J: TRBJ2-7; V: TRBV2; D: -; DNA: TGTGCCAGCACCGCCCTGAGGGGGTTCGACGAGCAGTACTTC; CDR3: CASTALRGFDEQYF
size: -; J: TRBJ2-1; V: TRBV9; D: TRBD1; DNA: TGTGCCAGCACGAGAACCGGGACAGGGTACGACAATGAGCAGTTCTTC; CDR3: CASTRTGTGYDNEQFF
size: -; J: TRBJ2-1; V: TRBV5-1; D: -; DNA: TGCGCCAGCAGCTTGCGACTTAACTACAATGAGCAGTTCTTC; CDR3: CASSLRLNYNEQFF
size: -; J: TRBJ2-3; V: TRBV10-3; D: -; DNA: TGTGCCATCAGTGAGTCAGGGGGTTATACCGATACGCAGTATTTT; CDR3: CAISESGGYTDTQYF
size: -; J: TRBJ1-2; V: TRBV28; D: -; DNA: TGTGCCAGCAGTTGGCCACAGAGGAAGGGGTATGGCTACACCTTC; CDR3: CASSWPQRKGYGYTF
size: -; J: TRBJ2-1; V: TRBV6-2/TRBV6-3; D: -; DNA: TGTGCCAGCAGCATGTTCCCTGGGGGGAGCCCTAGCCCCCTCAATGAGCAGTTCTTC; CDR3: CASSMFPGGSPSPLNEQFF
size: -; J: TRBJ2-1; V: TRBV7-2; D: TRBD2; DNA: TGTGCCAGCAGCGGAATAGCGGGAGGAGGGAATGAGCAGTTCTTC; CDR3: CASSGIAGGGNEQFF
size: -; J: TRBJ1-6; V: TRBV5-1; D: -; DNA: TGCGCCAGCAGCTTGGCTCTCAGGCTTAATTCACCCCTCCACTTT; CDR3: CASSLALRLNSPLHF
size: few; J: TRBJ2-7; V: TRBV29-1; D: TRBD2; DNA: TGCAGCGTTGTTCTCACCGGGAGGCCCTACGAGCAGTACTTC; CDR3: CSVVLTGRPYEQYF
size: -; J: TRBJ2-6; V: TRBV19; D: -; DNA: TGTGCCAGTAGTACCTTCCTCTCTGGGGCCAACGTCCTGACTTTC; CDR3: CASSTFLSGANVLTF
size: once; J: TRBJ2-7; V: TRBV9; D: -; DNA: TGTGCCAGCAGCGATGAGAGGGGAGGGGGGTACGAGCAGTACTTC; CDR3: CASSDERGGGYEQYF
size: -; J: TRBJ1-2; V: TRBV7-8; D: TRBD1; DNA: TGTGCCAGCAGCGAGACAGGGGGCGCTTCTGGTAGCTACACCTTC; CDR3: CASSETGGASGSYTF
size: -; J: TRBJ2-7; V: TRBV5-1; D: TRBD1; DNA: TGCGCCAGCAGTCTTGGGCCGGGACAGAACTACGAGCAGTACTTC; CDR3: CASSLGPGQNYEQYF
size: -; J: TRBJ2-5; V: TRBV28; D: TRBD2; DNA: TGTGCCAGCAGTTCCCCGACTAGCGGGAGGGCTCAGACCCAGTACTTC; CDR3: CASSSPTSGRAQTQYF
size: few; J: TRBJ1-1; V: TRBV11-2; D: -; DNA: TGTGCCAGCAGCCCGTACGAGGGGAACACTGAAGCTTTCTTT; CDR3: CASSPYEGNTEAFF
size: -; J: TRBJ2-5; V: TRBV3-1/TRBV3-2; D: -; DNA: TGTGCCAGCAGCCATGTTTCGGGACAAGAGACCCAGTACTTC; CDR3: CASSHVSGQETQYF
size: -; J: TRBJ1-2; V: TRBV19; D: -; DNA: TGTGCCAGTACCACACTCGGACGGACAAGGGGCGGTAACTATGGCTACACCTTC; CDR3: CASTTLGRTRGGNYGYTF
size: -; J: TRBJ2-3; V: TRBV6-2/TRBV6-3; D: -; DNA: TGTGCCAGCAGTCGAATCACAGGCACAGATACGCAGTATTTT; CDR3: CASSRITGTDTQYF
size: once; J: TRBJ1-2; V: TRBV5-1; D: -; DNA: TGCGCCAGCAGCTTGGAGTCAAGTCTAGCAGTCTATGGCTACACCTTC; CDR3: CASSLESSLAVYGYTF
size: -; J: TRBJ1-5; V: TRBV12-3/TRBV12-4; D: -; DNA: TGTGCCAGCACCGGGGGGTTGCAGCCCCAGCATTTT; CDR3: CASTGGLQPQHF
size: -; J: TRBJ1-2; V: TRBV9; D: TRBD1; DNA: TGTGCCAGCAGCGTAGGCGGGACAGGGGTAGGCTACACCTTC; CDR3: CASSVGGTGVGYTF
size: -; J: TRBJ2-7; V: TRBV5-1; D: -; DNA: TGCGCCAGCAGCTTGGCTTTACCAATGCGGGCGAAGTACTTC; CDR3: CASSLALPMRAKYF